Each of the 19 T cell receptor beta chains below was sequenced from the same sample in a study of long-term antiretroviral therapy in people with HIV. A v3.0 immunoSEQ assay was performed at survey level. The protocol was immunoSEQ multiplex PCR, while the TCRdb copy is restricted to in-frame clones and leaves out a portion. Of 23,000 or so clones in the sample, roughly 80% were seen once. The input for sequencing was unsorted PBMCs, taken 0.2 years after starting antiretroviral therapy. These receptors were obtained from a woman in her thirties with HIV.

The chain recombines TRBV7-3 with TRBJ2-2, with D uncertain. In germline, CDR1 is SGHTA, CDR2 FQGTGA. CDR3 size: 14 residues. The V and J ends lost 0 bases and 6 bases respectively, with 8 bases between them. The CDR3 spells CASSLTFKAGELFF. The CDR3 region has the DNA TGTGCCAGCAGCTTAACGTTTAAGGCCGGGGAGCTGTTTTTT.

V is TRBV7-9 and J is TRBJ2-1; D call uncertain. The CDR3 is made up of 15 amino acids. Germline V gene sequence: CDR1 SEHNR, CDR2 FQNEAQ (reference sequence). The germline V and J ends were trimmed by 5 bases and 8 bases, with 19 bases remaining between them. In DNA form, the CDR3 reads TGTGCCAGCAGCCTCTTCCGGGCCGGATTATATGAGCAGTTCTTC. This codes for CASSLFRAGLYEQFF.

V gene TRBV27 combines with J gene TRBJ1-1; D is unresolved. The germline CDR1 and CDR2 sequences are MNHEY and SMNVEV (reference sequence). CDR3 length equals 12 residues. Trimming removed 2 bases at V and 1 base at J, with 2 bases between. CDR3 nucleotides: TGTGCCAGCAGTTTACCGAACACTGAAGCTTTCTTT. This sequence encodes CASSLPNTEAFF.

This chain links TRBV5-6 with TRBJ2-2; D not resolved. Between the trimmed V and J ends, which lost 1 base and 2 bases, there was a span of 12 bases. This CDR3 has 16 residues. CDR1 and CDR2 (germline): SGHDT, YYEEEE. CDR3 sequence: CASSLTPTLNTGELFF. The DNA of the CDR3 is TGTGCCAGCAGCTTGACGCCGACTTTAAACACCGGGGAGCTGTTTTTT. Full variable domain (outside the CDR3, taken from reference TRBV5-6 and TRBJ2-2): DAGVTQSPTHLIKTRGQQVTLRCSPKSGHDTVSWYQQALGQGPQFIFQYYEEEERQRGNFPDRFSGHQFPNYSSELNVNALLLGDSALYLCASSLTPTLNTGELFFGEGSRLTVL.

This chain connects TRBV12-5 to TRBJ1-1; TRBD1 is a possible D gene (5 bases). The CDR3 is 13 residues long. The ends were cut back, 4 bases at V and 0 bases at J, with 6 bases in the middle. Germline V gives CDR1 LGHNT, CDR2 FRNRAP. The CDR3 coding sequence is TGTGCTAGTGGTTCAGGGATGAACACTGAAGCTTTCTTT. Its protein is CASGSGMNTEAFF. Looking up the rest from reference TRBV12-5 and TRBJ1-1 gives the full variable domain: DARVTQTPRHKVTEMGQEVTMRCQPILGHNTVFWYRQTMMQGLELLAYFRNRAPLDDSGMPKDRFSAEMPDATLATLKIQPSEPRDSAVYFCASGSGMNTEAFFGQGTRLTVV.

This rearrangement joins TRBV7-9 to TRBJ1-6; the D gene is possibly TRBD1 (6 bases). This CDR3 has 15 residues. The germline V gene encodes CDR1 SEHNR and CDR2 FQNEAQ (reference sequence). Between the trimmed V and J ends, which lost 5 bases and 5 bases, there was a span of 13 bases. The CDR3 DNA reads as TGTGCCAGCAGCAAGGGGGGACTAAATAATTCACCCCTCCACTTT. The encoded protein is CASSKGGLNNSPLHF.

The chain recombines TRBV2 with TRBJ2-3, with D possibly matching TRBD2 (5 bases). This CDR3 region has 15 residues. Germline V CDR1 and CDR2: SNHLY, FYNNEI. Trimming removed 6 bases at V and 0 bases at J, with 13 bases between. The CDR3 DNA reads as TGTGCCAGCAGCTCCGGACGGGATAGCACAGATACGCAGTATTTT. Residues: CASSSGRDSTDTQYF.

Here the CDR3 DNA reads TGCGCCAGCAGCCAAGATTTGTCCGGGACAGGGTCAGAAAAACTGTTTTTT. Translation: CASSQDLSGTGSEKLFF. The gene calls are TRBV4-1 and TRBJ1-4, with 9 bases aligning to TRBD1. V shed 0 bases, J shed 8 bases, and the junction held 10 bases outside the gene matches. Per the germline V gene, CDR1 is MGHRA and CDR2 is YSYEKL. CDR3 length equals 17 residues.

For the CDR3, the DNA is TGTGCCTGGAGTGCAGGGGGGACAGGGACCGGGGAGCTGTTTTTT. Encoded protein: CAWSAGGTGTGELFF. This sequence joins TRBV30 and TRBJ2-2; 9 nucleotides agree with TRBD1. The CDR3 totals 15 residues. Trimming removed 1 base from V and 5 bases from J; junction bases left unmatched: 5. The germline V gene has CDR1 GTSNPN and CDR2 SVGIG (reference sequence).

The chain employs TRBV6-1 and TRBJ1-4, with TRBD1 as a possible D gene (6 bases). V lost 7 bases and J lost 8, with 17 bases in between. Germline V gene sequence: CDR1 MNHNS, CDR2 SASEGT. The CDR3 extends over 14 amino acids. The CDR3 here is CASNLGGIGEKLFF. The DNA of the CDR3 is TGTGCCAGCAACCTAGGGGGGATTGGGGAAAAACTGTTTTTT.

This clone appeared a few times. The chain links TRBV28 to TRBJ1-1; D remains unclear. Germline V gene data show CDR1 as MDHEN and CDR2 as SYDVKM. The V and J ends lost 7 bases and 0 bases respectively, with 3 bases between them. The CDR3 length is 11 residues. The CDR3 nucleotides read TGTGCCAGCATAATGAACACTGAAGCTTTCTTT. Translated, it gives CASIMNTEAFF.

This chain connects TRBV29-1 to TRBJ2-2, with 10 bases lining up with TRBD2. The V segment lost 8 bases and the J segment 1 base; nucleotides outside the gene matches: 4. CDR1 is SQVTM, CDR2 ANQGSEA, per germline. The CDR3 spans 14 residues. CDR3 protein: CSTSGGGNTGELFF. CDR3 coding DNA: TGCAGCACCAGCGGGGGGGGGAACACCGGGGAGCTGTTTTTT.

This chain connects TRBV5-8 to TRBJ2-5, with D tentatively TRBD1 or TRBD2 (5 bases each). Trimming shortened V by 0 bases and J by 2 bases, and 17 bases separated the two germline ends. Per the germline V gene, CDR1 is SGHTS and CDR2 is YDEGEE. The CDR3 is made up of 17 amino acids. CDR3 sequence (DNA): TGTGCCAGCAGCTTGGTAGAGGTCCGGGACGGACAAGAGACCCAGTACTTC. This translates into CASSLVEVRDGQETQYF.

The sample holds a few counts of this clone. J is TRBJ1-1 and V is TRBV30; D is ambiguous. The V gene's germline CDR1 is GTSNPN and CDR2 SVGIG (reference sequence). V lost 5 bases and J 4 bases, leaving 8 bases between the germline ends. The CDR3 runs to 11 residues. The CDR3 region has the DNA TGTGCCTGGGCTTTGGGCACTGAAGCTTTCTTT. As protein: CAWALGTEAFF.

This sequence joins TRBV10-2 and TRBJ2-7; 8 bases fit TRBD2. Germline assignment: CDR1 WSHSY and CDR2 SAAADI. CDR3 length equals 16 residues. V shed 4 bases, J shed 2 bases, and the junction held 10 bases outside the gene matches. The CDR3 nucleotides read TGCGCCAGCAGTGCGGGCGGGGGGTGGAGCCCCTACGAGCAGTACGTC. Its protein product is CASSAGGGWSPYEQYV.

The rearrangement uses TRBV30 and TRBJ2-1; 7 positions match TRBD2. Germline V CDR1 and CDR2: GTSNPN, SVGIG (reference sequence). V shed 1 base, J shed 7 bases, and the junction held 16 bases outside the gene matches. This CDR3 spans 17 amino acids. In DNA form, the CDR3 reads TGTGCCTGGAGTGGAATTAGCGGGCCGTCGTGGTGGAATGAGCAGTTCTTC. Translation gives CAWSGISGPSWWNEQFF.

The chain recombines TRBV6-1 with TRBJ2-2; unclear D gene. This CDR3 is 15 amino acids long. Germline loops: CDR1 MNHNS, CDR2 SASEGT. The V end lost 0 bases, the J end lost 2 bases, and 7 bases lay between the germline ends. CDR3 coding DNA: TGTGCCAGCAGTGAAGCCCAGACAAACACCGGGGAGCTGTTTTTT. The encoded protein is CASSEAQTNTGELFF.

This chain links TRBV10-3 with TRBJ2-1, with a tentative D call TRBD2 (6 bases). CDR1 is ENHRY and CDR2 is SYGVKD in the germline V gene. The CDR3 has 15 amino acids. The V end was cut by 3 bases, the J end by 7 bases, with 16 bases between. CDR3 nucleotide sequence: TGTGCCATCAGTGACCCGGGGGTGGAGGGTAATGAGCAGTTCTTC. Translation gives CAISDPGVEGNEQFF.

V gene TRBV11-1 combines with J gene TRBJ2-1; 13 positions agree with TRBD2. CDR3 size: 17 residues. Germline CDR1 is SGHAT and CDR2 is FQDESV (reference sequence). With 4 bases clipped from V and 6 bases from J, the junction kept 9 bases outside the gene matches. The CDR3 nucleotides are TGTGCCAGCAGCTCCGGACTAGCGGGGGTAATGTTCAATGAGCAGTTCTTC. Translating gives CASSSGLAGVMFNEQFF.